The 17 T cell receptor beta chains in this list originate from one sample, sequenced in a study of CD8 T cells in ankylosing spondylitis. Each CDR3 protein gets one entry after TCRdb re-called the 5' RACE reads with MiXCR. The data show roughly 120,000 distinct CDR3 sequences, with approximately 14% seen just once and 2.5% to 3% held by the top ten. Sequenced sample: blood, either unsorted or a sorted T cell fraction (not recorded which). These receptors originate from a female donor with ankylosing spondylitis or in good health (not recorded which).

The table lists this clonotype with many counts. J is TRBJ2-1 and V is TRBV7-3, with D possibly called TRBD1 or TRBD2 (5 bases each). V gave up 5 bases and J gave up 7 bases, with 18 bases separating them. Germline V gives CDR1 SGHTA, CDR2 FQGTGA. The CDR3 spans 15 residues. In DNA, the CDR3 is TGTGCCAGCAGCCTCTACGGGGACCCGCGAAATGAGCAGTTCTTC. Translated: CASSLYGDPRNEQFF. Complete variable domain (other parts from reference TRBV7-3 and TRBJ2-1): GAGVSQTPSNKVTEKGKYVELRCDPISGHTALYWYRQSLGQGPEFLIYFQGTGAADDSGLPNDRFFAVRPEGSVSTLKIQRTERGDSAVYLCASSLYGDPRNEQFFGPGTRLTVL.

This chain uses TRBV6-1 with TRBJ1-1; 7 bases match TRBD1. There are 14 residues in the CDR3. V shed 6 bases, J shed 4 bases, and the junction held 8 bases outside the gene matches. Germline V CDR1 and CDR2: MNHNS, SASEGT. The CDR3 protein is CASRKDRVGTEAFF. DNA for the CDR3: TGTGCCAGCAGAAAAGACAGGGTCGGCACTGAAGCTTTCTTT.

The V call is TRBV5-1, the J call TRBJ2-1; 9 bases line up with TRBD1. The length of the CDR3 is 14 residues. CDR1 SGHRS and CDR2 YFSETQ come from the germline V gene. V lost 5 bases and J lost 10; bases outside the gene matches: 10. CDR3 nucleotide sequence: TGCGCCAGCAGACCCGGGACAGGGCTTTCGGAGCAGTTCTTC. It codes for CASRPGTGLSEQFF.

This clonotype has at least ten counts. This chain connects TRBV6-4 to TRBJ2-3; D gene unclear. The V end was cut by 6 bases, the J end by 2 bases, with 9 bases between. The CDR3 is made up of 13 amino acids. The germline V gene has CDR1 MRHNA and CDR2 SNTAGT. In DNA form, the CDR3 reads TGTGCCAGCAGCCTTTCCATCACAGATACGCAGTATTTT. Translated, it gives CASSLSITDTQYF.

In this sample, this clonotype turned up a few times. The chain carries TRBV20-1 and TRBJ2-1; possible D gene TRBD2, 5 bases. V was trimmed by 4 bases and J by 3 bases, leaving 16 bases between them. Germline V gene data show CDR1 as DFQATT and CDR2 as SNEGSKA (reference sequence). This CDR3 contains 15 residues. CDR3: CSATRLSLGYNEQFF. CDR3 in DNA: TGCAGTGCTACCAGACTAAGCCTTGGCTACAATGAGCAGTTCTTC.

This clonotype was seen many times. V and J are TRBV6-2 or TRBV6-3 and TRBJ2-1; the D is unclear. The CDR3 length is 13 residues. Germline loops: CDR1 MNHEY, CDR2 SVGEGT. Between the trimmed V and J ends, which lost 7 bases and 3 bases, there was a span of 10 bases. The CDR3 coding sequence is TGTGCCAGCACCTGGGGAATCTACAATGAGCAGTTCTTC. Its translation is CASTWGIYNEQFF.

The V call is TRBV7-9, the J call TRBJ2-5; tentatively, D is TRBD1 or TRBD2 (6 bases each). V lost 5 bases and J lost 4, with 14 bases in between. Germline lookup yields CDR1 SEHNR and CDR2 FQNEAQ (reference sequence). The CDR3 loop spans 14 amino acids. The CDR3 region is CASSRGPSGETQYF. Here the CDR3 DNA reads TGTGCCAGCAGCCGGGGGCCGTCGGGAGAGACCCAGTACTTC.

This clonotype was detected a few times. The CDR3 region is CASSQALAGGQQFF. The CDR3 DNA reads TGTGCCAGCAGCCAAGCACTAGCGGGGGGTCAGCAGTTCTTC. The V and J genes are TRBV3-1 and TRBJ2-1, with 12 bases lining up with TRBD2. With 1 base clipped from V and 11 bases from J, the junction kept 3 bases outside the gene matches. CDR1 is LGHDT and CDR2 is YNNKEL in the germline V gene (reference sequence). The CDR3 is 14 residues long.

The gene calls are TRBV25-1 and TRBJ1-2; 8 bases agree with TRBD1. The CDR3 covers 12 residues. V dropped 8 bases and J dropped 8; count of bases not matched to a gene: 7. Germline CDR1 and CDR2: MGHDK and SYGVNS. The CDR3 DNA is TGTGCCAGCCTAGACAGGGGAGGCGGCTACACCTTC. It codes for CASLDRGGGYTF.

This clonotype was detected a few times. This sequence joins TRBV4-1 and TRBJ2-1, with 8 bases that match TRBD2. J lost 4 bases, V lost 4 bases, and 12 bases had no gene match. Per the germline V gene, CDR1 is MGHRA and CDR2 is YSYEKL. The CDR3 contains 17 residues. The chain's CDR3 is CASSPRKEREKYNEQFF. The CDR3 nucleotides read TGCGCCAGCAGCCCTCGGAAGGAGCGGGAGAAGTACAATGAGCAGTTCTTC.

This clonotype was detected only a few times. The rearrangement joins TRBV2 to TRBJ2-3, with a weak D call TRBD1 (6 bases). Looked up from germline, CDR1 is SNHLY and CDR2 is FYNNEI. The CDR3 length is 16 residues. V shed 5 bases and J shed 0 bases, with 15 bases lying between them. As DNA, the CDR3 is TGTGCCAGCAGTAGGGGGACCAAGCCTAGCACAGATACGCAGTATTTT. It codes for CASSRGTKPSTDTQYF.

There are many counts of this clonotype. V is TRBV7-3 and J is TRBJ2-1; maybe TRBD2 (6 bases). In germline, CDR1 is SGHTA, CDR2 FQGTGA. The CDR3 sequence is 16 residues long. Trimming took 0 bases from V and 0 from J, leaving 9 bases between them. CDR3 protein: CASSLTGGDSYNEQFF. The CDR3 nucleotides are TGTGCCAGCAGCTTAACAGGCGGGGACTCCTACAATGAGCAGTTCTTC.

The chain carries TRBV20-1 and TRBJ2-1; perhaps TRBD2 as D (6 bases). The CDR3 has 17 residues. Germline assignment: CDR1 DFQATT and CDR2 SNEGSKA (reference sequence). V was shortened by 0 bases and J by 10 bases, with 25 bases between the two germline ends. DNA of the CDR3: TGCAGTGCTAGAGATCTGGGGTCCGGGCCTAGCGTGGGGGAGCAGTTCTTC. Its protein is CSARDLGSGPSVGEQFF.

In this sample, this clonotype turned up many times. The chain carries TRBV3-1 and TRBJ1-3; D is uncertain. Germline V CDR1 and CDR2: LGHDT, YNNKEL (reference sequence). V was clipped by 0 bases and J by 0 bases, with 6 bases between them. The CDR3 loop spans 15 amino acids. The CDR3 region is CASSQERSSGNTIYF. The CDR3 DNA reads as TGTGCCAGCAGCCAAGAAAGGAGCTCTGGAAACACCATATATTTT.

This clonotype was observed a handful of times. This chain uses TRBV11-2 with TRBJ2-2; D perhaps matches TRBD2 (6 bases). Germline CDR1 and CDR2: SGHAT and FQNNGV. The V end lost 1 base, the J end lost 1 base, and 25 bases lay between the germline ends. The CDR3 consists of 21 residues. CDR3 sequence reads: CASSLGSAQYWGVLNTGELFF. The DNA for the CDR3 is TGTGCCAGCAGCTTAGGTTCGGCCCAGTACTGGGGGGTCTTGAACACCGGGGAGCTGTTTTTT.

The chain employs TRBV18 and TRBJ2-7; 10 nucleotides align to TRBD2. Germline V gene sequence: CDR1 KGHSH, CDR2 LQKENI. The CDR3 covers 14 residues. J lost 4 bases, V lost 3 bases, and 3 bases had no gene match. CDR3 amino acids: CASSPLAGEYEQYF. The DNA of the CDR3 is TGTGCCAGCTCACCTCTAGCGGGAGAATACGAGCAGTACTTC.

Only a few counts were recorded for this clonotype. The CDR3 loop reads CASSIRGQSNTEAFF. As DNA, the CDR3 is TGTGCCAGTAGTATTCGGGGACAGTCGAACACTGAAGCTTTCTTT. The genes are TRBV19 and TRBJ1-1, with TRBD1 matching 7 bases. J lost 1 base, V lost 3 bases, and 5 bases had no gene match. This CDR3 spans 15 amino acids. Germline CDR1 reads LNHDA; CDR2 reads SQIVND (reference sequence).